These T cell receptor beta chains were read from a single sample in a study of long-term antiretroviral therapy in people with HIV. Sequencing used immunoSEQ multiplex PCR; TCRdb keeps in-frame clones, though not all of them. Among approximately 31,000 clones listed, approximately 97% were seen once. This specimen was unsorted PBMCs, taken 6.9 years after starting antiretroviral therapy. These receptor sequences come from a man in his thirties or forties with HIV. CDR3s leave out the opening cysteine and the closing phenylalanine or tryptophan. D genes are given only for firm matches. Rows may omit the clone size; those that give it use once, few, many or a size class.

clone_size	v_call	d_call	j_call	cdr3_aa
-	TRBV5-1	-	TRBJ1-2	ASSFRQGNYGYT
-	TRBV11-2	TRBD2	TRBJ2-3	ASSRLAGGFDTQY
-	TRBV9	-	TRBJ2-1	ASSVEGHEQF
few	TRBV6-5	-	TRBJ1-1	ASSSRQGSMNTEAF
-	TRBV10-3	-	TRBJ1-1	AISGSEPGLAEGEAF
-	TRBV4-1	TRBD1	TRBJ1-2	ASSQPHRGPYGYT
-	TRBV9	-	TRBJ2-7	ASSEGGQNYEQY
-	TRBV9	-	TRBJ2-3	ASSVAGADTQY
-	TRBV7-2	TRBD1	TRBJ2-1	ASSLTGGSYNEQF
-	TRBV6-5	-	TRBJ1-6	ASSTQGTSPLH
-	TRBV9	-	TRBJ2-2	ASSLEQLITGELF
-	TRBV7-9	TRBD2	TRBJ2-2	AGKKTSSGWENTGELF
-	TRBV4-3	-	TRBJ1-1	ASSQELWGRANTEAF
-	TRBV4-3	-	TRBJ1-2	ASSQGASGGRHGYT
few	TRBV6-5	-	TRBJ1-6	ASGDVSPLH